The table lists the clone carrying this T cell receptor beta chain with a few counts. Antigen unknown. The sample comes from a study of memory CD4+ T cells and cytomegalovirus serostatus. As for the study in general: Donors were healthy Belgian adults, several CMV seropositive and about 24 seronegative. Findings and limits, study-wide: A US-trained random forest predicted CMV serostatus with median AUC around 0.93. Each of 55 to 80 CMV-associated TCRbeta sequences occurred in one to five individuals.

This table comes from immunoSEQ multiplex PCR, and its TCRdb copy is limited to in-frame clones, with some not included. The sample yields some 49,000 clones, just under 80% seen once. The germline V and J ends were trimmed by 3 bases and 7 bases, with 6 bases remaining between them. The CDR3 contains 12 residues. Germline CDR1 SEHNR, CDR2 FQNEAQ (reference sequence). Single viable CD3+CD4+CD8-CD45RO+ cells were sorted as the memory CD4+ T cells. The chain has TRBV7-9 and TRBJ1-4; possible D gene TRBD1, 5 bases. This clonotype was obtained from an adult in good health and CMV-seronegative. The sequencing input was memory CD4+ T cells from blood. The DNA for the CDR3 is TGTGCCAGCAGCTTCGGGGGTGAAAAACTGTTTTTT. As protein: CASSFGGEKLFF.